These T cell receptor beta chains were read from a single sample in a study of tumor-infiltrating lymphocytes in primary liver carcinoma. TCRdb analysed the multiplex PCR reads with MiXCR anew, one entry per CDR3 protein. The data hold roughly 32,000 distinct CDR3 sequences, with roughly 70% observed a single time. Sequencing used liver tumor tissue from sampling region 4. Every receptor here comes from a man in his forties or fifties with primary liver carcinoma and hepatitis B virus infection. Both conserved end residues are part of each CDR3. The order of the fields is J gene, V gene, clone size, D gene, CDR3 length, CDR3 protein, CDR3 DNA. The D gene is left open where the match is weak. Size values are once, few and many counts, or a class for expanded clones, and some rows have none.

J gene: TRBJ2-3
V gene: TRBV30
clone size: many
D gene: NA
CDR3 length: 13
CDR3 protein: CAWSVRSRDTQYF
CDR3 DNA: TGTGCCTGGAGTGTACGGAGCCGAGATACGCAGTATTTT

J gene: TRBJ1-5
V gene: TRBV5-4
clone size: NA
D gene: NA
CDR3 length: 16
CDR3 protein: CVSSLLAGGPTDTQHF
CDR3 DNA: TGTGTTAGCAGCTTACTCGCGGGAGGGCCCACAGATACGCAGCATTTT

J gene: TRBJ1-1
V gene: TRBV7-8
clone size: NA
D gene: NA
CDR3 length: 13
CDR3 protein: CASSLEQSRWAFF
CDR3 DNA: TGTGCCAGCAGCTTAGAGCAGAGCCGATGGGCCTTCTTT

J gene: TRBJ1-1
V gene: TRBV6-1
clone size: NA
D gene: NA
CDR3 length: 15
CDR3 protein: CASIPPRGVNTEAFF
CDR3 DNA: TGTGCAAGCATCCCACCCCGGGGCGTGAACACTGAAGCTTTCTTT

J gene: TRBJ2-3
V gene: TRBV11-2
clone size: NA
D gene: TRBD2
CDR3 length: 16
CDR3 protein: CAISSGLVGVADTQYF
CDR3 DNA: TGTGCCATCAGTTCGGGACTAGTGGGAGTGGCAGATACACAGTATTTT

J gene: TRBJ2-2
V gene: TRBV5-1
clone size: NA
D gene: TRBD2
CDR3 length: 17
CDR3 protein: CASSLETSRRNTGELFF
CDR3 DNA: TGTGCCAGCAGCTTGGAGACTAGCAGGAGAAACACCGGGGAGCTGTTTTTT

J gene: TRBJ2-1
V gene: TRBV11-3
clone size: NA
D gene: NA
CDR3 length: 14
CDR3 protein: CAGSLGISNIEQFF
CDR3 DNA: TGTGCCGGCAGCTTAGGCATCTCGAACATTGAGCAGTTCTTC

J gene: TRBJ2-3
V gene: TRBV29-1
clone size: once
D gene: NA
CDR3 length: 14
CDR3 protein: CSVSGIGASDTQYF
CDR3 DNA: TGCAGCGTTTCCGGGATAGGTGCATCAGATACGCAGTATTTT

J gene: TRBJ1-5
V gene: TRBV5-5
clone size: few
D gene: NA
CDR3 length: 13
CDR3 protein: CASSPRDIHPQHF
CDR3 DNA: TGTGCCAGCAGCCCCCGGGACATACATCCCCAGCATTTT

J gene: TRBJ2-7
V gene: TRBV10-3
clone size: few
D gene: NA
CDR3 length: 13
CDR3 protein: CAISGPGRHEQYF
CDR3 DNA: TGTGCCATCAGTGGGCCGGGGAGGCACGAGCAATACTTC

J gene: TRBJ2-1
V gene: TRBV4-1
clone size: few
D gene: NA
CDR3 length: 14
CDR3 protein: CASSRVEVWNEQFF
CDR3 DNA: TGCGCCAGCAGCCGAGTTGAGGTGTGGAATGAGCAGTTCTTC

J gene: TRBJ2-1
V gene: TRBV6-2/TRBV6-3
clone size: many
D gene: TRBD1
CDR3 length: 16
CDR3 protein: CASGGQVLSSYNGQFF
CDR3 DNA: TGTGCCAGCGGCGGACAGGTCCTTAGCTCCTACAATGGGCAGTTCTTC

J gene: TRBJ1-1
V gene: TRBV5-1
clone size: NA
D gene: NA
CDR3 length: 15
CDR3 protein: CASSLGQAMNIEALF
CDR3 DNA: TGCGCCAGCAGCTTGGGACAGGCTATGAACATTGAAGCTTTATTT

J gene: TRBJ2-7
V gene: TRBV6-6
clone size: few
D gene: NA
CDR3 length: 15
CDR3 protein: CANSYPEWGGDERYF
CDR3 DNA: TGTGCCAACAGTTACCCCGAATGGGGAGGAGACGAGCGGTACTTC

J gene: TRBJ2-4
V gene: TRBV10-3
clone size: NA
D gene: NA
CDR3 length: 15
CDR3 protein: CAISDDWNAKNIRYF
CDR3 DNA: TGTGCCATCAGTGACGACTGGAATGCCAAAAACATTCGGTACTTC

J gene: TRBJ2-7
V gene: TRBV6-1
clone size: medium-sized
D gene: TRBD1
CDR3 length: 14
CDR3 protein: CASSTGTGPYEQYF
CDR3 DNA: TGTGCCAGCAGTACCGGGACAGGACCCTACGAGCAGTACTTC

J gene: TRBJ2-1
V gene: TRBV7-8
clone size: NA
D gene: NA
CDR3 length: 14
CDR3 protein: CAISLQRPNNEQFF
CDR3 DNA: TGTGCCATCAGCTTACAGCGTCCCAACAATGAGCAGTTCTTC

J gene: TRBJ1-1
V gene: TRBV11-3
clone size: NA
D gene: TRBD1
CDR3 length: 13
CDR3 protein: CTSDTRQGAEAFF
CDR3 DNA: TGTACCAGCGACACTCGACAGGGGGCTGAAGCTTTCTTT

J gene: TRBJ1-1
V gene: TRBV7-9
clone size: NA
D gene: NA
CDR3 length: 12
CDR3 protein: CASNMDSWDAFF
CDR3 DNA: TGTGCCAGCAACATGGACAGTTGGGATGCTTTCTTT

J gene: TRBJ2-1
V gene: TRBV7-9
clone size: NA
D gene: NA
CDR3 length: 15
CDR3 protein: CACNDSLSENNEEFF
CDR3 DNA: TGTGCCTGCAATGACAGTTTATCCGAAAACAATGAGGAGTTCTTC

J gene: TRBJ2-7
V gene: TRBV29-1
clone size: NA
D gene: NA
CDR3 length: 12
CDR3 protein: CSVGRKGLEQYF
CDR3 DNA: TGCAGTGTTGGACGGAAGGGGCTCGAGCAATACTTC

J gene: TRBJ2-7
V gene: TRBV29-1
clone size: NA
D gene: NA
CDR3 length: 16
CDR3 protein: CSPMTSGTGTPNEQCF
CDR3 DNA: TGCAGCCCCATGACATCTGGGACCGGGACTCCCAACGAGCAGTGCTTC

J gene: TRBJ2-5
V gene: TRBV29-1
clone size: NA
D gene: NA
CDR3 length: 14
CDR3 protein: CSFRTASYQESQYF
CDR3 DNA: TGCAGCTTTAGGACAGCATCGTATCAAGAGAGCCAGTACTTT